Below are 29 T cell receptor beta chains sequenced from a single sample in a study of cytomegalovirus exposure and HLA in healthy donors (dated by TCRdb to 2016 to 2017). Library prep was done by the immunoSEQ multiplex PCR assay. In TCRdb, the immuneACCESS table is reduced to in-frame sequences with V and J assigned. These tables do not hold every clone; where another copy was compared, an unresolved V gene accounts for under half, and the others remain unexplained. This sample holds about 220,000 clones; about nine tenths were observed only once. Clones ranked in the top ten supply approximately 1.1% of the sample. The sequenced material came from PBMCs. All receptors come from a woman in her late teens or twenties in good health and CMV-seronegative.

The chain links TRBV5-4 to TRBJ2-3, with D possibly TRBD1 on 6 matching bases. The germline V gene has CDR1 SGHNT and CDR2 YYREEE (reference sequence). V was clipped by 0 bases and J by 7 bases, with 12 bases between them. The CDR3 has 14 amino acids. CDR3 sequence (DNA): TGTGCCAGCAGCTTGGGACAGGTTAAGAATACGCAGTATTTT. Translated, it gives CASSLGQVKNTQYF.

This clone came up once. CDR3 nucleotides: TGCGCCAGCTCCTGGGGGGAGTCTCGAGGAAACACCATATATTTT. Translating it yields CASSWGESRGNTIYF. The chain joins TRBV5-1 to TRBJ1-3, with D possibly TRBD1 on 5 matching bases. Trimming took off 7 bases at V and 4 bases at J, with 18 bases between the two ends. The CDR3 is made up of 15 amino acids. Germline CDR1 SGHRS, CDR2 YFSETQ.

This chain connects TRBV9 to TRBJ2-7; 10 nucleotides line up with TRBD2. The CDR3 spans 17 residues. The germline V gene has CDR1 SGDLS and CDR2 YYNGEE. V was clipped by 2 bases and J by 6 bases; unmatched bases: 14. CDR3 protein: CASSVASGRVYEGEQYF. The CDR3 DNA follows: TGTGCCAGCAGCGTTGCTAGCGGGAGAGTCTATGAGGGCGAGCAGTACTTC.

V usage is TRBV28 and J usage is TRBJ1-1; a possible D gene is TRBD1 (5 bases). Germline V gives CDR1 MDHEN, CDR2 SYDVKM. V was trimmed by 5 bases and J by 2 bases, leaving 15 bases between them. This CDR3 is 15 amino acids long. CDR3 DNA sequence: TGTGCCAGCAGTCCCCCAGGGAGGGGAAACACTGAAGCTTTCTTT. This encodes CASSPPGRGNTEAFF.

The V call is TRBV5-5, the J call TRBJ2-4; TRBD1 is a possible D gene (6 bases). The CDR3 is made up of 14 amino acids. Germline CDR1 and CDR2: SGHKS and YYEKEE (reference sequence). Trimming cost V 0 bases and J 8 bases, with 12 bases left between them. CDR3 in amino acids: CASSLESKGDIQYF. CDR3 DNA sequence: TGTGCCAGCAGCTTGGAGTCTAAGGGGGACATTCAGTACTTC.

This chain connects TRBV6-5 to TRBJ2-2; D might be TRBD2 (7 bases). Germline loops: CDR1 MNHEY, CDR2 SVGAGI. CDR3 length: 16 amino acids. The ends were cut back, 4 bases at V and 7 bases at J, with 19 bases in the middle. This CDR3 reads CASSSGGPYVVGELFF. The CDR3 region has the DNA TGTGCCAGCAGTTCGGGGGGCCCATACGTCGTCGGGGAGCTGTTTTTT.

The chain has TRBV7-3 and TRBJ1-1, with a possible D match to TRBD1 (5 bases). The CDR3 is made up of 14 amino acids. Per germline, CDR1 SGHTA and CDR2 FQGTGA. Deletions cut 6 bases from V and 2 bases from J, with 13 bases between. The CDR3, as DNA: TGTGCCAGCAGGTTTGGCGGGGGTAACACTGAAGCTTTCTTT. The encoded protein is CASRFGGGNTEAFF.

This clone was picked up a small number of times. The chain has TRBV4-2 and TRBJ2-3, with 10 positions matching TRBD2. The V and J ends lost 0 bases and 8 bases, in that order; junction bases with no gene match: 8. The CDR3 covers 16 residues. Germline loops: CDR1 LGHNA, CDR2 YNFKEQ. In DNA form, the CDR3 reads TGTGCCAGCAGCCAAGATCTGGCTAGCGGGAGTGCTACGCAGTATTTT. It yields the protein CASSQDLASGSATQYF.

The CDR3 DNA reads TGTGCCAGCAGCCAAGAGGGGGGGAGGGGGAGTCAGCCCCAGCATTTT. Its protein is CASSQEGGRGSQPQHF. The chain has TRBV4-2 and TRBJ1-5, with TRBD1 as a possible D gene (6 bases). Per the germline V gene, CDR1 is LGHNA and CDR2 is YNFKEQ. CDR3 length: 16 amino acids. Deletions cut 0 bases from V and 6 bases from J, with 15 bases between.

In this sample, this clone turned up once. The chain uses TRBV5-1 and TRBJ2-7, with D perhaps TRBD2 (6 bases). This CDR3 region has 13 residues. Trimming left V 1 base short and J 2 bases short, with 7 bases between. Germline V CDR1 and CDR2: SGHRS, YFSETQ. In DNA form, the CDR3 reads TGCGCCAGCAGCTTGCGGGAGACCTACGAGCAGTACTTC. This sequence encodes CASSLRETYEQYF.

This chain connects TRBV7-9 to TRBJ1-5, with D perhaps TRBD1 (6 bases). The germline V and J ends were trimmed by 0 bases and 3 bases, with 9 bases remaining between them. CDR3 length: 15 amino acids. The germline V gene has CDR1 SEHNR and CDR2 FQNEAQ (reference sequence). In DNA, the CDR3 is TGTGCCAGCAGCTTAGCCGGACAGCTCAATCAGCCCCAGCATTTT. This encodes CASSLAGQLNQPQHF.

The chain combines TRBV7-9 with TRBJ2-6, with 7 nucleotides matching TRBD2. CDR1 is SEHNR, CDR2 FQNEAQ, per germline (reference sequence). The junction had 12 bases not matched to a gene; V was cut back by 4 bases and J by 0 bases. This CDR3 contains 19 residues. The CDR3: CASSSGGLSHLSGANVLTF. CDR3 in DNA: TGTGCCAGCAGCTCGGGGGGTCTCAGTCACCTCTCTGGGGCCAACGTCCTGACTTTC.

The chain is built from TRBV4-1 and TRBJ2-7; 11 bases align to TRBD1. The CDR3 spans 16 residues. CDR1 MGHRA and CDR2 YSYEKL come from the germline V gene. The J segment lost 6 bases and the V segment lost 4 bases, leaving 11 bases of the junction unmatched. In DNA, the CDR3 is TGCGCCAGCAGCCGTTTGCCCGGGACAGGGGGGGCCGAGCAGTACTTC. Encoded protein: CASSRLPGTGGAEQYF.

The count of this clone is one. V is TRBV5-1 and J is TRBJ1-1; TRBD1 matches 8 bases. Trimming removed 0 bases from V and 7 bases from J; junction bases left unmatched: 5. The CDR3 contains 14 residues. The germline gives CDR1 SGHRS, CDR2 YFSETQ. The CDR3 here is CASSLAPGQGEAFF. The CDR3, as DNA: TGCGCCAGCAGCTTGGCCCCCGGACAGGGTGAAGCTTTCTTT.

V and J are TRBV2 and TRBJ2-7, with D tentatively TRBD2 (5 bases). Germline CDR1 is SNHLY and CDR2 is FYNNEI. The CDR3 is made up of 14 amino acids. Trimming left V 8 bases short and J 0 bases short, with 14 bases between. The CDR3 nucleotides are TGTGCCAGCCCCTCCGTTGAGGGCTCCTACGAGCAGTACTTC. This sequence encodes CASPSVEGSYEQYF.

The rearrangement joins TRBV28 to TRBJ2-7; 7 bases are shared with TRBD2. Germline V gives CDR1 MDHEN, CDR2 SYDVKM. This CDR3 region has 14 residues. V shed 9 bases, J shed 0 bases, and the junction held 8 bases outside the gene matches. Written as DNA, the CDR3 is TGTGCCAGTCAGACTAGCATGTTCTCCTACGAGCAGTACTTC. Translating gives CASQTSMFSYEQYF.

The CDR3 sequence is CASSPSEAGAFF. The CDR3 DNA sequence: TGTGCCAGTAGTCCTTCTGAGGCGGGGGCTTTCTTT. V usage is TRBV19 and J usage is TRBJ1-1, with D hard to call. The germline V gene encodes CDR1 LNHDA and CDR2 SQIVND (reference sequence). Trimming removed 5 bases from V and 11 bases from J, with 15 bases in between. CDR3 length: 12 residues.

The CDR3 here is CASSVGSGRTYEQYF. DNA of the CDR3: TGTGCCAGCAGCGTAGGTAGCGGGAGGACCTACGAGCAGTACTTC. The chain recombines TRBV9 with TRBJ2-7; TRBD2 aligns across 10 bases. J gave up 2 bases and V 0 bases, and 2 bases lay outside the gene matches. The CDR3 runs to 15 residues. Germline V lookup: CDR1 SGDLS, CDR2 YYNGEE.

The chain uses TRBV5-1 and TRBJ2-2, with TRBD2 identical over 7 bases. CDR1 and CDR2 (germline): SGHRS, YFSETQ. Losses at the gene ends were 0 bases for V and 4 bases for J; bases not matched to a gene: 6. The CDR3 spans 16 residues. The CDR3 sequence: CASSLGLAVSTGELFF. The CDR3 region has the DNA TGCGCCAGCAGCTTGGGGCTAGCGGTCAGCACCGGGGAGCTGTTTTTT.

This chain uses TRBV6-1 with TRBJ2-7, with 10 nucleotides matching TRBD1. Looked up from germline, CDR1 is MNHNS and CDR2 is SASEGT. This CDR3 has 15 residues. The V segment lost 6 bases and the J segment 5 bases; nucleotides outside the gene matches: 10. The CDR3 DNA reads TGTGCCAGCAGAGACACCGGGACAGGGGTAAACGAGCAGTACTTC. This codes for CASRDTGTGVNEQYF.

The gene calls are TRBV5-4 and TRBJ2-1, with 11 positions matching TRBD2. V was pared by 4 bases and J by 8 bases, with 8 bases of the junction left unmatched. The CDR3 contains 15 residues. Per germline, CDR1 SGHNT and CDR2 YYREEE (reference sequence). In DNA, the CDR3 is TGTGCCAGCAGCGCAGGAGGACTAGCGGGTTATGAGCAGTTCTTC. It codes for CASSAGGLAGYEQFF. Based on the CDR3 plus reference TRBV5-4 and TRBJ2-1, the full variable domain is ETGVTQSPTHLIKTRGQQVTLRCSSQSGHNTVSWYQQALGQGPQFIFQYYREEENGRGNFPPRFSGLQFPNYSSELNVNALELDDSALYLCASSAGGLAGYEQFFGPGTRLTVL.

The chain carries TRBV15 and TRBJ1-1; D is possibly TRBD1 (5 bases). This CDR3 is built from 15 residues. The germline V gene encodes CDR1 LNHNV and CDR2 YYDKDF (reference sequence). V was shortened by 1 base and J by 5 bases, with 14 bases between the two germline ends. This CDR3 reads CATSRADPGRTEAFF. The CDR3 region has the DNA TGTGCCACCAGCAGAGCGGATCCAGGGAGGACTGAAGCTTTCTTT. Combining the CDR3 with reference TRBV15 and TRBJ1-1 gives the whole variable domain DAMVIQNPRYQVTQFGKPVTLSCSQTLNHNVMYWYQQKSSQAPKLLFHYYDKDFNNEADTPDNFQSRRPNTSFCFLDIRSPGLGDTAMYLCATSRADPGRTEAFFGQGTRLTVV.

The chain has TRBV7-9 and TRBJ2-1; 9 nucleotides match TRBD2. The CDR3 has 13 residues. The V gene's germline CDR1 is SEHNR and CDR2 FQNEAQ (reference sequence). The V gene end was trimmed by 7 bases and the J gene end by 7 bases; junction bases not matched to a gene: 5. The CDR3 DNA reads as TGTGCCAGCACGCGGGAGGGCCGAAATGAGCAGTTCTTC. The encoded protein is CASTREGRNEQFF.

The genes are TRBV19 and TRBJ2-1; D is undetermined. This CDR3 contains 14 residues. Germline CDR1 is LNHDA and CDR2 is SQIVND (reference sequence). V shed 1 base and J shed 0 bases, with 4 bases lying between them. The CDR3 loop reads CASSIGSSYNEQFF. The DNA of the CDR3 is TGTGCCAGTAGTATAGGCAGCTCCTACAATGAGCAGTTCTTC.

The table lists this clone with a few counts. The chain couples TRBV27 to TRBJ2-6, with D unclear. CDR3 length: 14 residues. The germline gives CDR1 MNHEY, CDR2 SMNVEV (reference sequence). The ends were cut back, 5 bases at V and 2 bases at J, with 7 bases in the middle. The CDR3 protein is CASSLDTGANVLTF. The CDR3 nucleotides read TGTGCCAGCAGTCTCGACACTGGGGCCAACGTCCTGACTTTC. Full variable domain (outside the CDR3, taken from reference TRBV27 and TRBJ2-6): EAQVTQNPRYLITVTGKKLTVTCSQNMNHEYMSWYRQDPGLGLRQIYYSMNVEVTDKGDVPEGYKVSRKEKRNFPLILESPSPNQTSLYFCASSLDTGANVLTFGAGSRLTVL.

The CDR3 here is CASRTGGMNTEAFF. For the CDR3, the DNA is TGTGCCAGCAGAACAGGGGGCATGAACACTGAAGCTTTCTTT. The chain combines TRBV6-5 with TRBJ1-1; 9 nucleotides line up with TRBD1. Germline CDR1 is MNHEY and CDR2 is SVGAGI. This CDR3 has 14 residues. Trimming removed 6 bases from V and 0 bases from J; junction bases left unmatched: 2.

CDR3 nucleotides: TGTGCTAGTGGTTTGGTAGAGGAGAGAGCTTTCTTT. Protein sequence: CASGLVEERAFF. The chain carries TRBV12-5 and TRBJ1-1; D remains ambiguous. V lost 0 bases to trimming and J lost 10 bases, with 9 bases between them. The CDR3 is made up of 12 amino acids. From germline, CDR1 is LGHNT and CDR2 FRNRAP.

The chain uses TRBV6-1 and TRBJ1-1; 7 nucleotides agree with TRBD1. The trim removed 1 base at V and 6 bases at J, leaving 8 bases unmatched. The CDR3 has 15 residues. The V gene's germline CDR1 is MNHNS and CDR2 SASEGT. CDR3 region: CASSEVQGLIAEAFF. The CDR3 nucleotides are TGTGCCAGCAGTGAAGTACAGGGGCTCATCGCTGAAGCTTTCTTT.

DNA of the CDR3: TGTGCCAGTAGTATACCGCAGCGTAATGAAAAACTGTTTTTT. Translating gives CASSIPQRNEKLFF. This rearrangement joins TRBV19 to TRBJ1-4; D gene ambiguous. The length of the CDR3 is 14 residues. Trimming removed 2 bases at V and 4 bases at J, with 8 bases between. Germline V CDR1 and CDR2: LNHDA, SQIVND (reference sequence). The whole variable domain, filled in from reference TRBV19 and TRBJ1-4, reads DGGITQSPKYLFRKEGQNVTLSCEQNLNHDAMYWYRQDPGQGLRLIYYSQIVNDFQKGDIAEGYSVSREKKESFPLTVTSAQKNPTAFYLCASSIPQRNEKLFFGSGTQLSVL.